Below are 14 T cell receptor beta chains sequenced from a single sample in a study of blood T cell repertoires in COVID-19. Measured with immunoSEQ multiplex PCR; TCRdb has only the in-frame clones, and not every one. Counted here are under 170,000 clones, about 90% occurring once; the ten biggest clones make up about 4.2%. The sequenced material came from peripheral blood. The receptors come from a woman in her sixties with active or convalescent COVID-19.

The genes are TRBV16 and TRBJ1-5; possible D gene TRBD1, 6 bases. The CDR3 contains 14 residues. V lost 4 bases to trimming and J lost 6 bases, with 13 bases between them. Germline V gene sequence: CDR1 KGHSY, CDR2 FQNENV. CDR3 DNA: TGTGCCAGCAGCCCACAGGGTAAGGGTCAGCCCCAGCATTTT. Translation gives CASSPQGKGQPQHF.

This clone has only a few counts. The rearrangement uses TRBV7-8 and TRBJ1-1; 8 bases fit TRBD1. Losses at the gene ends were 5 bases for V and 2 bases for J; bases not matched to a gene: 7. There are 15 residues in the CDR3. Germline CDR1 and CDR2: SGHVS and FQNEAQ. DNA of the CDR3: TGTGCCAGCAGCCCACGGGACAGGCGCAACACTGAAGCTTTCTTT. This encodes CASSPRDRRNTEAFF.

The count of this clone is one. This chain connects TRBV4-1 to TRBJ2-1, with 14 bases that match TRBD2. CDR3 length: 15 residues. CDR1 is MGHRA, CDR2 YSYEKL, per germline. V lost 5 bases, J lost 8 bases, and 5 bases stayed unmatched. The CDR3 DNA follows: TGCGCCAGCAGCACGACTAGCGGGGGGGTGGATGAGCAGTTCTTC. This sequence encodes CASSTTSGGVDEQFF.

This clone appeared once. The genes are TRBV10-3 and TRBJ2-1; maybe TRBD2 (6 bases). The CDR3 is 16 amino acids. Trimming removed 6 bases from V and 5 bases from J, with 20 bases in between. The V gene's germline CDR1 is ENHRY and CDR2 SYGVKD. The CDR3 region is CAISGSPLRTNNEQFF. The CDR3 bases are TGTGCCATCAGCGGGTCCCCCCTTAGGACTAACAATGAGCAGTTCTTC.

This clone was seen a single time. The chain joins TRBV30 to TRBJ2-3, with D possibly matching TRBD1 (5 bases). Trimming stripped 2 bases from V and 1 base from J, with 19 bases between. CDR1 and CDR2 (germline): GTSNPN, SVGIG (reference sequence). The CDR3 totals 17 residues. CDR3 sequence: CAWSRFSDSTRTDTQYF. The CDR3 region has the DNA TGTGCCTGGAGTCGTTTCAGTGACAGTACGCGCACAGATACGCAGTATTTT.

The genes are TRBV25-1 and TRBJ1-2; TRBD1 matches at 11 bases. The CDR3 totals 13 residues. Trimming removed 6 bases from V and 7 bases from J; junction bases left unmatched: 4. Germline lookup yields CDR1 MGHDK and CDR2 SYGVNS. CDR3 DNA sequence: TGTGCCAGCAGCGGACAGGGGGCGGGTGGCTACACCTTC. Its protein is CASSGQGAGGYTF.

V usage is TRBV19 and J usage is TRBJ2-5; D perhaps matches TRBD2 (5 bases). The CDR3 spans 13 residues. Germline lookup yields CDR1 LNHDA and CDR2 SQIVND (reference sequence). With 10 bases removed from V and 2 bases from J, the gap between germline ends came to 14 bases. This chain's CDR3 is CATKRSGQETQYF. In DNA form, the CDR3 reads TGTGCCACCAAAAGGTCGGGGCAAGAGACCCAGTACTTC.

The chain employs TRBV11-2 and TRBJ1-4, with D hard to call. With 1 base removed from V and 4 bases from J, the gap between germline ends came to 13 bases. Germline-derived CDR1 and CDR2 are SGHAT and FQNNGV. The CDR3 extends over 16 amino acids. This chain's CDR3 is CASSLGSGGINEKLFF. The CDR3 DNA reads TGTGCCAGCAGCTTAGGTTCGGGAGGAATTAATGAAAAACTGTTTTTT.

CDR3 amino acids: CASSTSGRDTQYF. DNA for the CDR3: TGTGCCAGTTCGACTAGCGGGAGGGATACGCAGTATTTT. The J gene is TRBJ2-3, the V gene TRBV3-1 (or the pseudogene TRBV3-2); 13 bases agree with TRBD2. This CDR3 region has 13 residues. V lost 9 bases and J lost 6; bases outside the gene matches: 3. CDR1 LGHDT and CDR2 YNNKEL come from the germline V gene (reference sequence).

CDR3: CASSYSLLGQNTGELFF. CDR3 DNA sequence: TGTGCCAGCAGTTATTCCCTCCTGGGGCAGAACACCGGGGAGCTGTTTTTT. V usage is TRBV6-2 or TRBV6-3 and J usage is TRBJ2-2; a possible D gene is TRBD1 (5 bases). Germline V gene sequence: CDR1 MNHEY, CDR2 SVGEGT. This CDR3 comprises 17 residues. Trimming pared 3 bases from V and 1 base from J, leaving 15 bases between.

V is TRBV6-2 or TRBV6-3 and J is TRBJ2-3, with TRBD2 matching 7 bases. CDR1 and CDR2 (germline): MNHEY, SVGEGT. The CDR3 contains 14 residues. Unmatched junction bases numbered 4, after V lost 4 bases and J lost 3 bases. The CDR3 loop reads CASSSRLATDTQYF. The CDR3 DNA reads TGTGCCAGCAGTTCCCGACTAGCTACAGATACGCAGTATTTT.

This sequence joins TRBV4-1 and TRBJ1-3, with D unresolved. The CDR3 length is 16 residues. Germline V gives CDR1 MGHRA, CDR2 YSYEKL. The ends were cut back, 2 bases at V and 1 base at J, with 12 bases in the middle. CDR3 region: CASSQRDKHSGNTIYF. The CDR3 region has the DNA TGCGCCAGCAGCCAAAGAGACAAGCATTCTGGAAACACCATATATTTT.

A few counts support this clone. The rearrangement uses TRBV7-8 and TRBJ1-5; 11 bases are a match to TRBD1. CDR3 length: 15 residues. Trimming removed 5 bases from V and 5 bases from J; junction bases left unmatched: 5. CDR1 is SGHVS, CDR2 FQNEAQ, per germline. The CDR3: CASSAGQGAHQPQHF. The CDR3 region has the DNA TGTGCCAGCAGCGCCGGACAGGGGGCTCATCAGCCCCAGCATTTT.

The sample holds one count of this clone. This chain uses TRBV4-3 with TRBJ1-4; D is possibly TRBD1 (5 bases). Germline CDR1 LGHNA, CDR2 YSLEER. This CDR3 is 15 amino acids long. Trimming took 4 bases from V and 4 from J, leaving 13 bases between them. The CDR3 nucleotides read TGCGCCAGCAGCCGAACCGGCGACAGTAATGAAAAACTGTTTTTT. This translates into CASSRTGDSNEKLFF.